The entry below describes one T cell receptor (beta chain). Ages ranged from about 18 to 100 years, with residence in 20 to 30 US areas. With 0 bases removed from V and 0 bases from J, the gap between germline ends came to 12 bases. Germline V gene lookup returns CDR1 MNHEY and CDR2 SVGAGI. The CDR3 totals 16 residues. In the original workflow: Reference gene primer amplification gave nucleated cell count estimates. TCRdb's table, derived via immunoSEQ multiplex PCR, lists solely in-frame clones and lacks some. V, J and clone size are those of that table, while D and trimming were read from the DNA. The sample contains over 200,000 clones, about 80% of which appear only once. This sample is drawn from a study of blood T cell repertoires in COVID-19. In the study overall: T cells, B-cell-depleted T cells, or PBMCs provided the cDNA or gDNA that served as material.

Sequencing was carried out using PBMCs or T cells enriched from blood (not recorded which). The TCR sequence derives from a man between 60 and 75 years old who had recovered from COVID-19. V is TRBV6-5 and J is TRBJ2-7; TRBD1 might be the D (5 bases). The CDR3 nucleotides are TGTGCCAGCAGTTACTCAGGGGTTTGGGACTCCTACGAGCAGTACTTC. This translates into CASSYSGVWDSYEQYF.